The rows below give T cell receptor beta chains drawn from one sample of a study of Tregs in tolerant kidney transplant recipients. Sequenced by immunoSEQ multiplex PCR; TCRdb stores in-frame clones only, minus some. The sample holds some 55,000 clones; about 86% are singletons and the top ten take roughly 5%. The sample was CD4+ T cells from blood. These receptors came from a human donor in good health. Each CDR3 is given with its conserved first and last residue. Each record gives: clone size, J gene, V gene, CDR3 protein. For some rows the clone size is stated as once, few or many, or as a class when expanded; others skip it.

>.|TRBJ2-5|TRBV18
CASSQRTGQETQYF
>.|TRBJ1-2|TRBV5-1
CASSPGQGLYGYTF
>.|TRBJ1-1|TRBV10-3
CAISGGTGNEAFF
>.|TRBJ2-7|TRBV11-3
CASSLRQGHEQYF
>.|TRBJ1-3|TRBV4-1
CASSLRRGAEDTIYF
>.|TRBJ1-5|TRBV6-5
CASGRGGISNQPQHF
>.|TRBJ2-7|TRBV7-9
CASSLGEFHYEQYF
>.|TRBJ2-5|TRBV18
CASSPPRLETQYF
>.|TRBJ2-2|TRBV7-2
CASSVHDRVRELFF
>.|TRBJ1-1|TRBV19
CASSTDVGTEAFF
>.|TRBJ2-7|TRBV10-2
CASSSRPEQSYEQYF
>few|TRBJ1-6|TRBV2
CASTADPGVGSPLHF
>.|TRBJ1-4|TRBV19
CASSNQQKEKLFF
>.|TRBJ2-2|TRBV7-9
CASSRIAASMTGELFF
>.|TRBJ2-7|TRBV7-2
CASSPDPGYEQYF
>few|TRBJ2-3|TRBV7-9
CASSQRGGGTAYF
>.|TRBJ2-1|TRBV11-3
CASSQGNEQFF
>few|TRBJ2-2|TRBV9
CASSVIPGGLENTGELFF
>.|TRBJ2-2|TRBV7-2
CASSLWRDTGELFF
>.|TRBJ1-2|TRBV29-1
CSATPGTGDGAYGYTF
>.|TRBJ2-1|TRBV7-2
CASSQSPYNEQFF
>.|TRBJ2-5|TRBV5-4
CASSAGTEETQYF
>.|TRBJ2-1|TRBV7-9
CASSLGGGVIREQFF
>.|TRBJ2-5|TRBV6-5
CASKKRTVQETQYF
>.|TRBJ2-7|TRBV2
CASSRRGEYEQYF
>.|TRBJ1-1|TRBV25-1
CASSEYGIGLNTEAFF
>.|TRBJ2-7|TRBV11-2
CASSFVGLLIPYEQYF
>.|TRBJ1-1|TRBV4-1
CASSYPQWAKGYVNTEAFF
>.|TRBJ1-5|TRBV6-5
CASRPLQGARQPQHF
>few|TRBJ2-3|TRBV5-1
CASSPGLAGGRPSTDTQYF
>once|TRBJ1-5|TRBV15
CATSRAFEPQHF
>.|TRBJ2-3|TRBV5-4
CASSLDSGTQYF
>.|TRBJ1-6|TRBV5-4
CASSFFFSNSPLHF
>.|TRBJ2-7|TRBV9
CASRGQGSYEQYF
>.|TRBJ2-3|TRBV7-2
CASSLTGGASLTQYF
>few|TRBJ1-1|TRBV7-8
CASRNVGSGTEAFF
>.|TRBJ1-2|TRBV19
CASSRDRASNYGYTF
>.|TRBJ1-2|TRBV6-5
CASRPQGGYGYTF
>.|TRBJ2-3|TRBV29-1
CSGGPLTDTQYF
>medium-sized|TRBJ1-4|TRBV6-6
CASRDRAEEKLFF
>.|TRBJ1-2|TRBV29-1
CSVEGGPYGYTF
>.|TRBJ2-3|TRBV6-5
CASSYKRETDTQYF
>.|TRBJ2-7|TRBV6-5
CASSDRAEQYF
>.|TRBJ2-7|TRBV27
CASSPRSRDRTPGGFIGEQYF
>.|TRBJ1-2|TRBV11-2
CASSLDRGAGYTF
>.|TRBJ1-5|TRBV9
CASSVGSRASQPQHF
>.|TRBJ1-1|TRBV29-1
CSVDPAGDTEAFF
>.|TRBJ1-1|TRBV29-1
CSVYGPKINTEAFF
>.|TRBJ2-3|TRBV5-8
CASSLASTQYF